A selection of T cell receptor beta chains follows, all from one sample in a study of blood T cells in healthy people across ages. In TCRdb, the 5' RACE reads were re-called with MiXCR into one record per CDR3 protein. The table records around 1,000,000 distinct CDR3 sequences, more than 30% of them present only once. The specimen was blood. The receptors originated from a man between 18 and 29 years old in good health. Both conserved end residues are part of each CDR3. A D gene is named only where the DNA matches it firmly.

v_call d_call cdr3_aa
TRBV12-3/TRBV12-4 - CASSLRVFGAGELFF
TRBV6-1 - CASSEERETYGYTF
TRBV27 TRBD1 CASSLTGTGVLYQPQHF
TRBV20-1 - CSARDRARGEYEQYF
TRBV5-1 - CASSLGPPYRDGEKLFF
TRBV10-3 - CAISEARQTAYGYTF
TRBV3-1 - CASSHGAGQPQHF
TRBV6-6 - CASSRIGTTGELFF
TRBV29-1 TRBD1 CSVGPPRDRGRGGNYGYTF
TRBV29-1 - CSVDLTGPYGYTF
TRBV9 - CASSPSLSTETQYF
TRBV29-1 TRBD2 CSVGLGTRWGVAKNIQYF
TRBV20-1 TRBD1 CSAMTGLEAFF
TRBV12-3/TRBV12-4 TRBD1 CASSLRDRGRIAKNIQYF
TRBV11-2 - CASSLDLPSSYNEQFF
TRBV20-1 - CSAEAAGNSNQPQHF
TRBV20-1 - CSARARLVRETQYF
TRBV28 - CASSSFGGHTEAFF
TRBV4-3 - CASSQVPDSPNYGYTF
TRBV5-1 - CASSTDPSGAQETQYF
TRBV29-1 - CSVEEAVNEKLFF
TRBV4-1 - CASSQVGLTNEKLFF
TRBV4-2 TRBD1 CASSQGGGGQGNYEQFF
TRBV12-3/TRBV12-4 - CASSQGWAAQDIQYF
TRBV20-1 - CSARDFGTEAFF
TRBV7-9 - CASSTNTIYF